These 30 T cell receptor beta chains originate from one sample sequenced in a study of blood T cell repertoires in COVID-19. Repertoires were generated with immunoSEQ multiplex PCR, while TCRdb's copy carries only in-frame clones and drops some. The repertoire holds around 150,000 clones, with 90% as singletons. Material for sequencing was peripheral blood. Source of these receptors: a man aged 60 to 69 with active or convalescent COVID-19.

This rearrangement joins TRBV19 to TRBJ1-1; perhaps TRBD1 as D (5 bases). Trimming took off 4 bases at V and 5 bases at J, with 11 bases between the two ends. The germline V gene has CDR1 LNHDA and CDR2 SQIVND (reference sequence). The CDR3 is 13 residues long. This CDR3 is CASSNRKETEAFF. CDR3 DNA sequence: TGTGCCAGTAGTAACAGGAAGGAGACTGAAGCTTTCTTT.

This sequence joins TRBV2 and TRBJ1-5, with a weak D call TRBD1 (6 bases). The CDR3 sequence is 13 residues long. Deletions cut 5 bases from V and 4 bases from J, with 9 bases between. From germline, CDR1 is SNHLY and CDR2 FYNNEI. CDR3 residues: CASSIGQNQPQHF. The CDR3 DNA sequence: TGTGCCAGCAGTATAGGACAGAATCAGCCCCAGCATTTT.

This chain uses TRBV27 with TRBJ2-4, with 9 bases fitting TRBD1. The CDR3 has 13 amino acids. Germline V gene data show CDR1 as MNHEY and CDR2 as SMNVEV (reference sequence). J was trimmed by 11 bases and V by 5 bases; bases with no gene match: 7. In nucleotides, the CDR3 is TGTGCCAGCAGTCCCGGGACAGGGTTTGTTCAGTACTTC. Translation: CASSPGTGFVQYF.

Worth noting for this clone: Other nucleotide sequences in the sample specify the same CDR3. V is TRBV19 and J is TRBJ1-1, with a tentative D call TRBD1 (6 bases). The ends were cut back, 3 bases at V and 2 bases at J, with 10 bases in the middle. Germline CDR1 is LNHDA and CDR2 is SQIVND (reference sequence). The CDR3 has 14 amino acids. DNA of the CDR3: TGTGCCAGTAGTATCAGGGGACAAAACACTGAAGCTTTCTTT. Amino acids: CASSIRGQNTEAFF.

The chain has TRBV11-2 and TRBJ1-1; 7 nucleotides line up with TRBD1. The CDR3 runs 15 residues. The germline V gene encodes CDR1 SGHAT and CDR2 FQNNGV. Trimming cost V 3 bases and J 0 bases; bases outside gene matches: 4. The CDR3 sequence is CASSFHRGLNTEAFF. Written as DNA, the CDR3 is TGTGCCAGCAGCTTTCACAGGGGTTTGAACACTGAAGCTTTCTTT.

This clone occurred many times. The chain links TRBV6-5 to TRBJ1-5; D call uncertain. The length of the CDR3 is 14 residues. Germline CDR1 reads MNHEY; CDR2 reads SVGAGI. V was trimmed by 8 bases and J by 1 base, leaving 12 bases between them. This chain's CDR3 is CASFRGQSNQPQHF. In DNA form, the CDR3 reads TGTGCCAGCTTTAGAGGGCAGAGCAATCAGCCCCAGCATTTT.

The gene calls are TRBV24-1 and TRBJ2-1, with TRBD1 matching over 9 bases. The CDR3 is made up of 16 amino acids. Per germline, CDR1 KGHDR and CDR2 SFDVKD. Trimming removed 4 bases from V and 0 bases from J; junction bases left unmatched: 3. CDR3 nucleotide sequence: TGTGCCACCAGTGACGGACAGGGGAGCTCCTACAATGAGCAGTTCTTC. Protein sequence: CATSDGQGSSYNEQFF.

V gene TRBV10-3 combines with J gene TRBJ2-1; D is perhaps TRBD2 (5 bases). From germline, CDR1 is ENHRY and CDR2 SYGVKD. The V and J ends lost 4 bases and 4 bases respectively, with 17 bases between them. This CDR3 comprises 16 residues. CDR3 sequence (DNA): TGTGCCATCAGTGTTGCGGGTACAACCTGGTACAATGAGCAGTTCTTC. It translates to CAISVAGTTWYNEQFF.

The V and J genes are TRBV7-9 and TRBJ1-2; TRBD1 agrees at 11 bases. Germline lookup yields CDR1 SEHNR and CDR2 FQNEAQ (reference sequence). This CDR3 comprises 14 residues. J was trimmed by 5 bases and V by 5 bases; bases with no gene match: 4. The CDR3 DNA reads TGTGCCAGCAGCCCAGGACAGGGGGCGTATGGCTACACCTTC. This sequence encodes CASSPGQGAYGYTF.

CDR3 residues: CASSEPIGTGRRSGANVLTF. The CDR3 DNA is TGTGCCAGCAGCGAACCAATAGGGACAGGGAGACGCTCTGGGGCCAACGTCCTGACTTTC. The chain employs TRBV2 and TRBJ2-6; 9 bases line up with TRBD1. Looked up from germline, CDR1 is SNHLY and CDR2 is FYNNEI. Trimming took 6 bases from V and 0 from J; bases not matched to a gene: 15. The CDR3 sequence is 20 residues long.

The rearrangement links TRBV6-5 to TRBJ1-6, with 8 bases aligning to TRBD1. The ends lost 6 bases at V and 5 bases at J; junction bases unmatched: 6. Germline V lookup: CDR1 MNHEY, CDR2 SVGAGI. The CDR3 runs 15 residues. The CDR3 DNA reads TGTGCCAGCAGGCGGACAGGGTTAGATAATTCACCCCTCCACTTT. As protein: CASRRTGLDNSPLHF.

V is TRBV10-1 and J is TRBJ2-1, with 7 bases that match TRBD2. Germline V lookup: CDR1 WNHNN, CDR2 SYGVQD (reference sequence). After removal of 6 bases from V and 4 bases from J, the junction contained 12 bases not matched to a gene. The CDR3 extends over 16 amino acids. CDR3: CASSSPGLAAYNEQFF. The CDR3 DNA follows: TGCGCCAGCAGCTCCCCGGGGCTAGCGGCTTACAATGAGCAGTTCTTC.

This clone showed up many times. This chain uses TRBV18 with TRBJ1-2, with TRBD1 as a possible D gene (6 bases). The CDR3 is 16 amino acids. V lost 0 bases to trimming and J lost 4 bases, with 15 bases between them. From germline, CDR1 is KGHSH and CDR2 LQKENI. CDR3 nucleotide sequence: TGTGCCAGCTCACCACCCTCGGGGGGCGTAAGCTATGGCTACACCTTC. Its translation: CASSPPSGGVSYGYTF.

V usage is TRBV5-8 and J usage is TRBJ2-3, with D perhaps matching TRBD2 (6 bases). CDR3 size: 15 residues. Germline V gives CDR1 SGHTS, CDR2 YDEGEE. The V and J ends lost 0 bases and 6 bases respectively, with 14 bases between them. The CDR3 loop is CASSLVGGAADTQYF. CDR3 DNA sequence: TGTGCCAGCAGCTTGGTGGGCGGGGCGGCGGATACGCAGTATTTT.

J is TRBJ2-3 and V is TRBV19; 7 nucleotides match TRBD2. The length of the CDR3 is 15 residues. Trimming cost V 6 bases and J 4 bases; bases outside gene matches: 10. Germline CDR1 is LNHDA and CDR2 is SQIVND (reference sequence). CDR3 sequence reads: CASSRLAGPSDTQYF. As DNA, the CDR3 is TGTGCCAGTAGCCGACTAGCCGGCCCGTCAGATACGCAGTATTTT.

In its sample, this clone was seen once. This sequence joins TRBV10-1 and TRBJ1-1, with TRBD1 matching 7 bases. The CDR3 is made up of 13 amino acids. CDR1 WNHNN and CDR2 SYGVQD come from the germline V gene (reference sequence). The junction had 5 bases not matched to a gene; V was cut back by 7 bases and J by 3 bases. The CDR3 region has the DNA TGCGCCAGCAAAGGGGGCGAAGACACTGAAGCTTTCTTT. It is translated as CASKGGEDTEAFF.

V gene TRBV6-5 combines with J gene TRBJ1-6; D unclear. With 6 bases removed from V and 8 bases from J, the gap between germline ends came to 11 bases. The germline V gene encodes CDR1 MNHEY and CDR2 SVGAGI. The CDR3 spans 13 residues. The CDR3 reads CASRRAWDSPLHF. The CDR3 coding sequence is TGTGCCAGCAGGAGGGCCTGGGATTCACCCCTCCACTTT.

This clone occurred once. The chain is built from TRBV18 and TRBJ1-1; D is uncertain. The germline V and J ends were trimmed by 3 bases and 10 bases, with 15 bases remaining between them. The CDR3 length is 13 residues. Germline CDR1 is KGHSH and CDR2 is LQKENI. CDR3 sequence (DNA): TGTGCCAGCTCACCCCCAGTCGGGGTTGCAGCTTTCTTT. This encodes CASSPPVGVAAFF.

The chain is built from TRBV11-2 and TRBJ2-5; D call uncertain. V was clipped by 1 base and J by 1 base, with 7 bases between them. This CDR3 has 14 residues. CDR1 SGHAT and CDR2 FQNNGV come from the germline V gene. The CDR3 DNA sequence: TGTGCCAGCAGCTTAGCCCCCCGCCAAGAGACCCAGTACTTC. Amino acids: CASSLAPRQETQYF.

The chain uses TRBV7-2 and TRBJ1-2; 11 bases align to TRBD1. This CDR3 has 15 residues. The germline gives CDR1 SGHTA, CDR2 FQGNSA. The V segment lost 5 bases and the J segment 4 bases; nucleotides outside the gene matches: 6. The CDR3 is CASSPGQGGSYGYTF. CDR3 sequence (DNA): TGTGCCAGCAGCCCGGGACAGGGGGGGAGCTATGGCTACACCTTC.

J is TRBJ2-4 and V is TRBV3-1 (or the pseudogene TRBV3-2), with 13 bases fitting TRBD2. Germline CDR1 and CDR2: LGHDT and YNNKEL (reference sequence). V shed 1 base, J shed 5 bases, and the junction held 5 bases outside the gene matches. The CDR3 has 17 amino acids. CDR3 amino acids: CASSQGLAGGGENIQYF. CDR3 nucleotide sequence: TGTGCCAGCAGCCAAGGACTAGCGGGAGGAGGGGAAAACATTCAGTACTTC.

This chain links TRBV25-1 with TRBJ2-4; D possibly corresponds to TRBD2 (6 bases). The CDR3 runs to 12 residues. V shed 5 bases and J shed 9 bases, with 11 bases lying between them. The germline V gene encodes CDR1 MGHDK and CDR2 SYGVNS. The CDR3 sequence: CASSSGRGIQYF. The CDR3 nucleotides are TGTGCCAGCAGTTCGGGGCGGGGCATTCAGTACTTC.

The CDR3 spells CASSPYGTPNTGELFF. For the CDR3, the DNA is TGTGCCAGCAGCCCGTACGGGACTCCTAACACCGGGGAGCTGTTTTTT. The chain combines TRBV11-3 with TRBJ2-2; D perhaps matches TRBD2 (6 bases). Between the trimmed V and J ends, which lost 5 bases and 2 bases, there was a span of 15 bases. The germline gives CDR1 SGHNT, CDR2 YENEEA. The CDR3 is 16 residues long.

The chain uses TRBV29-1 and TRBJ1-1; D may be TRBD1 (5 bases). Germline V CDR1 and CDR2: SQVTM, ANQGSEA. The CDR3 runs to 15 residues. V shed 0 bases and J shed 5 bases, with 16 bases lying between them. CDR3 nucleotides: TGCAGCGTTGAAGACCTTTGGGGAAGGGGTACTGAAGCTTTCTTT. Encoded protein: CSVEDLWGRGTEAFF. The full variable domain, its missing parts supplied by reference TRBV29-1 and TRBJ1-1, is SAVISQKPSRDICQRGTSLTIQCQVDSQVTMMFWYRQQPGQSLTLIATANQGSEATYESGFVIDKFPISRPNLTFSTLTVSNMSPEDSSIYLCSVEDLWGRGTEAFFGQGTRLTVV.

V usage is TRBV7-8 and J usage is TRBJ2-5; D call uncertain. The V gene lost 0 bases and the J gene lost 2 bases, with 4 bases spanning the gap. The CDR3 loop spans 13 amino acids. Germline lookup yields CDR1 SGHVS and CDR2 FQNEAQ. Written as DNA, the CDR3 is TGTGCCAGCAGCTTAGCCAGGCAAGAGACCCAGTACTTC. Amino acid sequence: CASSLARQETQYF.

This chain joins TRBV6-5 and TRBJ1-2; possibly TRBD1 for D (5 bases). The V gene lost 7 bases and the J gene lost 4 bases, with 16 bases spanning the gap. This CDR3 has 14 amino acids. Germline CDR1 MNHEY, CDR2 SVGAGI. The CDR3 protein is CASMMGGSSYGYTF. The CDR3 bases are TGTGCCAGCATGATGGGGGGATCCTCCTATGGCTACACCTTC.

V is TRBV11-2 and J is TRBJ1-5; TRBD1 matches at 8 bases. This CDR3 spans 15 amino acids. The germline CDR1 and CDR2 sequences are SGHAT and FQNNGV. Unmatched junction bases numbered 5, after V lost 1 base and J lost 6 bases. The CDR3 nucleotides read TGTGCCAGCAGCTTAGGACAGGGGTTCGGTCAGCCCCAGCATTTT. Its translation is CASSLGQGFGQPQHF.

Only one count was recorded for this clone. V is TRBV15 and J is TRBJ1-2, with 10 bases aligning to TRBD1. Per germline, CDR1 LNHNV and CDR2 YYDKDF (reference sequence). Germline trimming cut 5 bases from V and 2 bases from J; bases unmatched to any gene: 5. CDR3 length equals 15 residues. The CDR3 nucleotides read TGTGCCACCAGCGGTCGGACAGGGGGAAACTATGGCTACACCTTC. Its protein is CATSGRTGGNYGYTF.

V gene TRBV3-1 (or the pseudogene TRBV3-2) combines with J gene TRBJ2-1; D is uncertain. This CDR3 has 12 residues. Germline CDR1 and CDR2: LGHDT and YNNKEL (reference sequence). The V and J ends lost 2 bases and 7 bases respectively, with 6 bases between them. The CDR3 DNA reads TGTGCCAGCAGCCAATCCAGGAATGAGCAGTTCTTC. Translation gives CASSQSRNEQFF.

The table lists this clone with a count of one. The V gene is TRBV4-1, the J gene TRBJ2-1; 12 positions agree with TRBD2. The germline CDR1 and CDR2 sequences are MGHRA and YSYEKL. The V segment lost 4 bases and the J segment 7 bases; nucleotides outside the gene matches: 14. This CDR3 comprises 18 residues. The CDR3 is CASSLGLAGKYPSNEQFF. CDR3 DNA sequence: TGCGCCAGCAGCCTCGGACTAGCGGGAAAGTATCCATCAAATGAGCAGTTCTTC.